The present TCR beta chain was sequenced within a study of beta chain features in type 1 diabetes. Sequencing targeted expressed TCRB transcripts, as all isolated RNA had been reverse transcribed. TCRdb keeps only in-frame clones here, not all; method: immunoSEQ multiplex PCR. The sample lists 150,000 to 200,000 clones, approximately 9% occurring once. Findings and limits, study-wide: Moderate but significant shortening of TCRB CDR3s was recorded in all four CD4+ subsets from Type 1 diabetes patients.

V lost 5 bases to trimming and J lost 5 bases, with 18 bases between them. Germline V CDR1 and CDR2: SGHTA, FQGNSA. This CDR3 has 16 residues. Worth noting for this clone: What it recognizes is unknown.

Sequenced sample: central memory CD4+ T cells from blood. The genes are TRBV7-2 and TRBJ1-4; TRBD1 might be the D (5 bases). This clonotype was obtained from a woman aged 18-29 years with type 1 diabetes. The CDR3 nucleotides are TGTGCCAGCAGCCTAACGCCGGCAGGGCTAAATGAAAAACTGTTTTTT. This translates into CASSLTPAGLNEKLFF.